This TCR beta chain appears in the sequencing data of a study of cytomegalovirus exposure and HLA in healthy donors. PCR primers comprised 60 Vbeta and 13 Jbeta primers. Some clones are missing from TCRdb's copy, which holds only in-frame ones; the method was immunoSEQ multiplex PCR. The sample totals about 88,000 clones. In the case of this clone: Its matching antigen is unknown.

The study, taken as a whole, reports: Equally common other TCR beta chains were less clonally expanded than HLA-associated ones, a later analysis found.

Germline values: CDR1 SGHRS, CDR2 YFSETQ. This CDR3 comprises 15 residues. J was trimmed by 5 bases and V by 4 bases; bases with no gene match: 8. The sequencing input was PBMCs. The rearrangement uses TRBV5-1 and TRBJ2-1; TRBD2 agrees at 8 bases. The receptor comes from a girl aged 5-17 years in good health and CMV-seropositive. The CDR3 here is CASSIAGGRDNEQFF. The DNA for the CDR3 is TGCGCCAGCAGCATTGCGGGGGGCCGTGACAATGAGCAGTTCTTC.